A selection of T cell receptor beta chains follows, all from one sample in a study of OX40 agonist ivuxolimab in advanced cancers. TCRdb's table, derived via immunoSEQ multiplex PCR, lists solely in-frame clones and lacks some. The sample lists 50,000 to 80,000 clones, 91% occurring once. This sample comprised CD4+ or CD8+ T cells sorted from blood, obtained in a trial of the OX40 agonist ivuxolimab. These receptors originate from an adult with an advanced solid tumor such as melanoma, head and neck, liver or kidney cancer. Both conserved end residues are part of each CDR3. Fields, in order: clone size, J gene, V gene, D gene, CDR3 DNA, CDR3 protein. A D gene is named only where the DNA matches it firmly. Only some rows state a clone size, as once, few, many or a class for expanded clones.

- | TRBJ2-7 | TRBV27 | - | TGTGCCAGCGGCCCGACAGGGAGGCTCGAGCAGTACTTC | CASGPTGRLEQYF
- | TRBJ1-2 | TRBV6-5 | TRBD1 | TGTGCCAGCAGTTACTCGATCAGGGGGGTCGTTGGCTACACCTTC | CASSYSIRGVVGYTF
- | TRBJ1-2 | TRBV7-2 | - | TGTGCCAGCAGCTTAGCGGAAAACTATGGCTACACCTTC | CASSLAENYGYTF
- | TRBJ2-2 | TRBV5-1 | - | TGCGCCAGCAGGGGGGTCGTCCCGAACACCGGGGAGCTGTTTTTT | CASRGVVPNTGELFF
- | TRBJ1-2 | TRBV7-2 | - | TGTGCCAGCAGCCTTCAGGGGTTCGTCGTGGATGGCTACACCTTC | CASSLQGFVVDGYTF
- | TRBJ2-2 | TRBV6-1 | TRBD1 | TGTGCCAGCAGTGTAGCGACGGGACAGGGGTTCGCCTACACCGGGGAGCTGTTTTTT | CASSVATGQGFAYTGELFF
- | TRBJ2-5 | TRBV25-1 | - | TGTGCCAGCGGGCCTACGGTCCCGGAGACCCAGTACTTC | CASGPTVPETQYF
- | TRBJ1-5 | TRBV7-8 | - | TGTGCCAGCAGCTTAGTTGGGATTTCTAGCAATCAGCCCCAGCATTTT | CASSLVGISSNQPQHF
once | TRBJ1-1 | TRBV27 | - | TGTGCCAGCAGTTTATTTGATAAAAACACTGAAGCTTTCTTT | CASSLFDKNTEAFF
- | TRBJ2-5 | TRBV18 | - | TGTGCCAGCTCACCCTACATAGTAGAGGAGACCCAGTACTTC | CASSPYIVEETQYF
- | TRBJ2-5 | TRBV7-9 | TRBD2 | TGTGCCAGCAGCTCTGCGGTGGTAGCGGGAACGGAGACCCAGTACTTC | CASSSAVVAGTETQYF
once | TRBJ2-3 | TRBV5-1 | - | TGCGCCAGCAGCACGGGACGGCTCACAGATACGCAGTATTTT | CASSTGRLTDTQYF
- | TRBJ2-5 | TRBV19 | - | TGTGCCAGTAGTATTCCGCGGCAGGGAGGCCAAGAGACCCAGTACTTC | CASSIPRQGGQETQYF
- | TRBJ2-7 | TRBV5-1 | - | TGCGCCAGCAGCTTGGGTAGGGGGTCTGGCGAGCAGTACTTC | CASSLGRGSGEQYF
- | TRBJ2-1 | TRBV7-2 | TRBD2 | TGTGCCAGCAGCTCAATAGCGGGATCCACCTACAATGAGCAGTTCTTC | CASSSIAGSTYNEQFF
- | TRBJ2-3 | TRBV7-2 | - | TGTGCCAGCAGCTTACTTCGCAGGGGCTTTCTCACAGATACGCAGTATTTT | CASSLLRRGFLTDTQYF
- | TRBJ2-2 | TRBV7-7 | - | TGTGCCAGCAGCCCAAGACAGGCAGACACCGGGGAGCTGTTTTTT | CASSPRQADTGELFF
- | TRBJ2-2 | TRBV25-1 | - | TGTGCCAGCAGTGAAGACAGGAACACCGGGGAGCTGTTTTTT | CASSEDRNTGELFF
- | TRBJ1-4 | TRBV5-6 | TRBD1 | TGTGCCAGCAGCTTTGGGACAGGGACGGGTTCTGGTGAAAAACTGTTTTTT | CASSFGTGTGSGEKLFF
- | TRBJ1-5 | TRBV6-5 | - | TGTGCCAGCAGTTACCGGGCTGGCAATCAGCCCCAGCATTTT | CASSYRAGNQPQHF
- | TRBJ2-3 | TRBV2 | TRBD2 | TGTGCCAGCAGGACTAGCGGGAGTTCCTCAGATACGCAGTATTTT | CASRTSGSSSDTQYF
- | TRBJ2-7 | TRBV7-9 | TRBD2 | TGTGCCAGCAGCTCCAGCGGGGGAATCTACGAGCAGTACTTC | CASSSSGGIYEQYF
- | TRBJ2-1 | TRBV29-1 | - | TGCAGCGTTGAGGAGCGGGTATACAATGAGCAGTTCTTC | CSVEERVYNEQFF
- | TRBJ2-5 | TRBV5-1 | TRBD1 | TGCGCCAGCAGTAACAGGGGGCTTGGGGAGACCCAGTACTTC | CASSNRGLGETQYF
- | TRBJ2-7 | TRBV15 | - | TGTGCCACCAAATTCAGGGACTCAAATTCCTACGAGCAGTACTTC | CATKFRDSNSYEQYF
- | TRBJ1-1 | TRBV10-3 | - | TGTGCCATCAAGGACCAACCGAACACTGAAGCTTTCTTT | CAIKDQPNTEAFF
- | TRBJ2-4 | TRBV2 | - | TGTGCCAGCACCGGGGGATCCAAAAACATTCAGTACTTC | CASTGGSKNIQYF
- | TRBJ1-2 | TRBV18 | TRBD1 | TGTGCCAGCTCACCACAAATCTTACTACTAGGGACAGGGGTAGGCGGCTACACCTTC | CASSPQILLLGTGVGGYTF
- | TRBJ2-7 | TRBV7-6 | - | TGTGCCAGCAGCTTACCGCTCTCCTACGAGCAGTACTTC | CASSLPLSYEQYF